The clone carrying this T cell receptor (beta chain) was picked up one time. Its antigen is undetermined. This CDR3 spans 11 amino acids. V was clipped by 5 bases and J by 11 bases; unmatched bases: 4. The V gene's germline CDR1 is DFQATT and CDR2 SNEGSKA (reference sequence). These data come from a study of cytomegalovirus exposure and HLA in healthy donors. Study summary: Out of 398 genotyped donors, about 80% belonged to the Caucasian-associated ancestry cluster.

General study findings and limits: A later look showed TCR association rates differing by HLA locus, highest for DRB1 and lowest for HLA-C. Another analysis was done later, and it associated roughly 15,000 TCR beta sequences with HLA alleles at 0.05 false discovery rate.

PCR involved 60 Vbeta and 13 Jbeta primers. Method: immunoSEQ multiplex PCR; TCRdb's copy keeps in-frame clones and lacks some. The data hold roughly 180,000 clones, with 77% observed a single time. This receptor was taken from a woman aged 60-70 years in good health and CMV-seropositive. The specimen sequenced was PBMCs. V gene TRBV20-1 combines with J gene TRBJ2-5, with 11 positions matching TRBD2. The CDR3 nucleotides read TGCAGTGCTGGGACTAGCGGAGATCAGTACTTC. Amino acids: CSAGTSGDQYF.